Below are 5 T cell receptor beta chains sequenced from a single sample in a study of blood T cells in healthy people across ages. For the second PCR, which ran for 7 to 11 cycles, a sample-barcoded 5' primer and a J-beta primer mix were used. MiXCR was run by TCRdb on the 5' RACE reads, yielding one entry per CDR3 protein. The sample includes 750,000 or so distinct CDR3 sequences, 25% of them seen just once. These data were also reused for a study on T cells of mothers and their children.

Material: blood. Receptors were obtained from a boy between 10 and 17 years old in good health.

This clonotype was seen only a few times. As DNA, the CDR3 is TGTGCTAGTGGTTCCTCCGGGACTAGCCCAGAGACCCAGTACTTC. Its protein is CASGSSGTSPETQYF. The J gene is TRBJ2-5, the V gene TRBV12-5, with TRBD2 identical over 9 bases. V shed 4 bases and J 4 bases; nucleotides not matched to a gene: 7. CDR1 is LGHNT, CDR2 FRNRAP, per germline. The CDR3 has 15 residues.

This clonotype was picked up a small number of times. The CDR3 DNA reads as TGTGCCAGCAGTCGGAACACACTAGCGGGGGGGCCCAATGAGCAGTTCTTC. Protein: CASSRNTLAGGPNEQFF. The chain carries TRBV6-1 and TRBJ2-1; 13 nucleotides line up with TRBD2. This CDR3 is 17 amino acids long. Germline values: CDR1 MNHNS, CDR2 SASEGT. V was clipped by 5 bases and J by 6 bases; unmatched bases: 10.

This clonotype was seen a few times. The V call is TRBV7-2, the J call TRBJ2-5, with 9 bases fitting TRBD1. The J call may be in error: the DNA end matches TRBJ2-7 better. Germline V gene sequence: CDR1 SGHTA, CDR2 FQGNSA. There are 15 residues in the CDR3. CDR3 amino acids: CASSRTDRGSYEQYF. The CDR3 region has the DNA TGTGCCAGCAGCCGAACTGACAGGGGGTCCTACGAGCAGTACTTC.

The chain is built from TRBV20-1 and TRBJ2-1, with D unclear. Per germline, CDR1 DFQATT and CDR2 SNEGSKA (reference sequence). The CDR3 is 14 amino acids. V was shortened by 6 bases and J by 0 bases, with 12 bases between the two germline ends. CDR3 region: CSAQRSNSYNEQFF. In DNA form, the CDR3 reads TGCAGTGCCCAAAGGTCAAACTCCTACAATGAGCAGTTCTTC.

The chain carries TRBV7-2 and TRBJ1-1; D is perhaps TRBD1 (5 bases). This CDR3 is built from 14 residues. Germline lookup yields CDR1 SGHTA and CDR2 FQGNSA. The V gene lost 7 bases and the J gene lost 5 bases, with 17 bases spanning the gap. The CDR3 sequence: CASTFPGGGTEAFF. Here the CDR3 DNA reads TGTGCCAGCACCTTTCCTGGGGGAGGGACTGAAGCTTTCTTT.